The TCR beta chain described here comes from a study of T cells after yellow fever vaccination. Trimming cost V 3 bases and J 0 bases, with 12 bases left between them. Germline V gives CDR1 MNHEY, CDR2 SVGAGI. CDR3 length: 15 residues. This clonotype was seen repeatedly, ten times or more. TCRdb processed the 5' RACE reads anew with MiXCR; each CDR3 protein has one entry. The profile shows roughly 310,000 distinct CDR3 sequences, 3.6% of them singletons. This receptor was obtained from a man aged 18 to 35 who received the YFV17D yellow fever vaccine. This chain joins TRBV6-5 and TRBJ2-7; perhaps TRBD1 as D (6 bases). The sequencing used PBMCs, collected on the day of the yellow fever booster vaccination. The CDR3 nucleotides read TGTGCCAGCAGTTATACTACAGGGACCTCCTACGAGCAGTACTTC. This gives the protein CASSYTTGTSYEQYF.